This entry features one TCR beta chain sequence. Antigen: not known. This sample stems from a study of shared clonotypes between healthy human individuals. Study in general: Donor ages ranged 18 to 49 years: two women, a few men.

Germline values: CDR1 SGHTA, CDR2 FQGTGA. Trimming removed 2 bases at V and 4 bases at J, with 3 bases between. This CDR3 has 12 residues. Overall study results and limits: Naive CD4 clonotype sharing across four donors was about 5%.

Profiled with immunoSEQ multiplex PCR; TCRdb holds only in-frame clones, not every one. The repertoire holds just over 2,000,000 clones, with less than 95% as singletons. The naive CD8 subset, CD45RO-negative cells positively selected for CCR7, excluded terminally differentiated effector memory CD45RA+ cells. None of the donors, who were healthy HIV-negative adults, had recently had acute infections or vaccinations. The chain is built from TRBV7-3 and TRBJ2-1, with unresolved D. The sequencing sample was made of naive CD8+ T cells sorted from blood. This clonotype was sampled from a man aged 18 to 29 in good health. CDR3 loop: CASSLGYNEQFF. The CDR3 nucleotides read TGTGCCAGCAGCTTAGGGTACAATGAGCAGTTCTTC.